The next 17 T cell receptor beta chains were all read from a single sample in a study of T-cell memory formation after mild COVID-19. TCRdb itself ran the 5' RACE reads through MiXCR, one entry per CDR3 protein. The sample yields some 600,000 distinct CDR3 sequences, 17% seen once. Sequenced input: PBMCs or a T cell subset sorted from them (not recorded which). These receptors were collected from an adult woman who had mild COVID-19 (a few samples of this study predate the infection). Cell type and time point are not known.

The CDR3 region is CASSSGLGGKETQYF. CDR3 sequence (DNA): TGTGCCAGCAGCTCGGGGTTAGGGGGGAAGGAGACCCAGTACTTC. This sequence joins TRBV7-7 and TRBJ2-5; perhaps D is TRBD1 or TRBD2 (6 bases each). Trimming took off 4 bases at V and 5 bases at J, with 17 bases between the two ends. The CDR3 has 15 residues. Germline V gives CDR1 SSHAT, CDR2 FNYEAQ (reference sequence). Supplemented by reference TRBV7-7 and TRBJ2-5, the full variable domain reads GAGVSQSPRYKVTKRGQDVTLRCDPISSHATLYWYQQALGQGPEFLTYFNYEAQPDKSGLPSDRFSAERPEGSISTLTIQRTEQRDSAMYRCASSSGLGGKETQYFGPGTRLLVL.

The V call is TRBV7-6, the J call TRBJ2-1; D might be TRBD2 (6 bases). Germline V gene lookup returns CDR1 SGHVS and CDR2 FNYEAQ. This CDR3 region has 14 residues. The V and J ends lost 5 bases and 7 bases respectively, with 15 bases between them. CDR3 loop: CASSQQEGANEQFF. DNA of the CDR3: TGTGCCAGCAGCCAGCAGGAGGGAGCGAATGAGCAGTTCTTC.

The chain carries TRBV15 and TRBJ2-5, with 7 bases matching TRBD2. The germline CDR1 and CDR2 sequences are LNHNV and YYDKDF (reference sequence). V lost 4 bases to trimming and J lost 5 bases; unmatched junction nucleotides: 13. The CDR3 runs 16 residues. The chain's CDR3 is CATSTLAAGAWETQYF. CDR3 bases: TGTGCCACCAGCACCCTAGCGGCGGGAGCTTGGGAGACCCAGTACTTC.

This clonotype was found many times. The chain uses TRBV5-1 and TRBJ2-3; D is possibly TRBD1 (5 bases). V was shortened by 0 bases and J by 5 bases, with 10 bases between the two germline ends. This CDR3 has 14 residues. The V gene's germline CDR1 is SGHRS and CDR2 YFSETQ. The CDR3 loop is CASSLAQGIDTQYF. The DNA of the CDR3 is TGCGCCAGCAGCTTGGCTCAGGGAATAGATACGCAGTATTTT.

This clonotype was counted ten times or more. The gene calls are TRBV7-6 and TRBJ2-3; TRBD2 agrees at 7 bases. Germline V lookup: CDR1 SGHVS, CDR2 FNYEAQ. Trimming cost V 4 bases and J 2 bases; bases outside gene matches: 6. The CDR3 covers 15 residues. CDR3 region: CASSSGLGNTDTQYF. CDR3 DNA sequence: TGTGCCAGCAGCTCCGGACTAGGGAACACAGATACGCAGTATTTT.

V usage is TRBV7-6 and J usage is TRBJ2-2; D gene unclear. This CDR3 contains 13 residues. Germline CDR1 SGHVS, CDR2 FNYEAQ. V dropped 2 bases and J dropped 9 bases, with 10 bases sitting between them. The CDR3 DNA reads TGTGCCAGCAGCTTACAGAGTCCGAGGGAGCTGTTTTTT. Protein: CASSLQSPRELFF.

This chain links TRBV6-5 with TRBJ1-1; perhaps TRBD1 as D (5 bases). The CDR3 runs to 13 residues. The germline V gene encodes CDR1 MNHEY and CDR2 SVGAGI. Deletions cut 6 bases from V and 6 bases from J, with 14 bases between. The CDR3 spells CASRRTWGAEAFF. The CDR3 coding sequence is TGTGCCAGCAGGCGGACTTGGGGGGCTGAAGCTTTCTTT.

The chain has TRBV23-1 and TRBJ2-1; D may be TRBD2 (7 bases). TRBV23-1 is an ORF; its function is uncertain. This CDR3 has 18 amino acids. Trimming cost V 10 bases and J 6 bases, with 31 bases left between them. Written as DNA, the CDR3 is TGCGCCAACCACAGGGCGGGGGCGGACCTGCCTCTAGGCAATGAGCAGTTCTTC. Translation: CANHRAGADLPLGNEQFF.

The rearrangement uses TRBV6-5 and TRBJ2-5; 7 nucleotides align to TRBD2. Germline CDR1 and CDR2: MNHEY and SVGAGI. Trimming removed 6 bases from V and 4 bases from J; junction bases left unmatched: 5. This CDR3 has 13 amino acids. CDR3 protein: CASRRTRGETQYF. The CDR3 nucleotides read TGTGCCAGCAGAAGGACTAGGGGAGAGACCCAGTACTTC.

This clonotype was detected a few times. The CDR3 reads CASSQDPSGGADEQFF. For the CDR3, the DNA is TGCGCCAGCAGCCAAGATCCTAGCGGGGGGGCAGATGAGCAGTTCTTC. J is TRBJ2-1 and V is TRBV4-1; 12 positions agree with TRBD2. The CDR3 is 16 amino acids. V shed 0 bases, J shed 8 bases, and the junction held 5 bases outside the gene matches. In germline, CDR1 is MGHRA, CDR2 YSYEKL.

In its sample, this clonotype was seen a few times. CDR3 coding DNA: TGTGCCAGTAGTATCGATCTTTTTTTGACGTCCGGGGAGCTGTTTTTT. This sequence encodes CASSIDLFLTSGELFF. The chain employs TRBV19 and TRBJ2-2; D is ambiguous. V was shortened by 3 bases and J by 6 bases, with 17 bases between the two germline ends. Germline CDR1 and CDR2: LNHDA and SQIVND (reference sequence). The CDR3 is 16 residues long.

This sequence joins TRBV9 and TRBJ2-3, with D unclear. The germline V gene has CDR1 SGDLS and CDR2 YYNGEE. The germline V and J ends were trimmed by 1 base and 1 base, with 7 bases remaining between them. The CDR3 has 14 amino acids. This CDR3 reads CASSVFSGTDTQYF. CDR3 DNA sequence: TGTGCCAGCAGCGTATTCAGTGGCACAGATACGCAGTATTTT.

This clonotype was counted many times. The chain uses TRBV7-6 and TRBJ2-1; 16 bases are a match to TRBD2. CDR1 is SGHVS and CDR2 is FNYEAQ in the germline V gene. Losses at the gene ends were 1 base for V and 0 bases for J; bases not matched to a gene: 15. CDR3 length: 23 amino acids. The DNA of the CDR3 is TGTGCCAGCAGCTTAGTGTCCCGACCCGGGACTAGCGGGAGGGACAGCTCCTACAATGAGCAGTTCTTC. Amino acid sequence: CASSLVSRPGTSGRDSSYNEQFF.

In DNA, the CDR3 is TGTGCCTGGAGTGCCTCCGGCCTCCTGGGGGACCAGTACTTC. Its protein is CAWSASGLLGDQYF. This rearrangement joins TRBV30 to TRBJ2-5; D is tentatively TRBD1 or TRBD2 (5 bases each). Germline assignment: CDR1 GTSNPN and CDR2 SVGIG (reference sequence). V lost 1 base and J lost 10, with 19 bases in between. The CDR3 is 14 residues long.

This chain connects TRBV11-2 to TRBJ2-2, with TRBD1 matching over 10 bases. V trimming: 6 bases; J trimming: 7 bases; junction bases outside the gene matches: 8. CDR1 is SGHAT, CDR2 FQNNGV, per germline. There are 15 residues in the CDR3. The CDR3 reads CASSNRDRGNGELFF. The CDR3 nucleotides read TGTGCCAGCAGTAACCGGGACAGGGGTAACGGGGAGCTGTTTTTT. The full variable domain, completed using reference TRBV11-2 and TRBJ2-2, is EAGVAQSPRYKIIEKRQSVAFWCNPISGHATLYWYQQILGQGPKLLIQFQNNGVVDDSQLPKDRFSAERLKGVDSTLKIQPAKLEDSAVYLCASSNRDRGNGELFFGEGSRLTVL.

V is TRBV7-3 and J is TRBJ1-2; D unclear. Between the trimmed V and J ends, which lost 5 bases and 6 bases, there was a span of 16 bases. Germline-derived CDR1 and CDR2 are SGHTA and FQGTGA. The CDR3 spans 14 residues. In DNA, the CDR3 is TGTGCCAGCAGCCCCGGTACCTATGTCGATGGCTACACCTTC. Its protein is CASSPGTYVDGYTF.

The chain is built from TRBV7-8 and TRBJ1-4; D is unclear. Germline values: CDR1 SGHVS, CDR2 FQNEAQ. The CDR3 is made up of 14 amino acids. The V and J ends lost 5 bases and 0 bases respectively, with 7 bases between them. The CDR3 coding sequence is TGTGCCAGCAGCCAACTTGCAACTAATGAAAAACTGTTTTTT. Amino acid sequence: CASSQLATNEKLFF.